This TCR beta chain appears in the sequencing data of a study of lymphopenia after photon versus proton radiotherapy. Study-wide results and limits: Under photons, naive T cells and diversity fell while effector/memory populations rose. Survival link was tested only in deceased patients; proton benefit remains a possibility. After lymphocyte nadir, photon-treated repertoires showed oligoclonal expansion, especially CD8+ Temra. Post-nadir TCR diversity decline inversely tracked overall survival among those who died.

Assay used: immunoSEQ multiplex PCR; TCRdb lists only in-frame clones, some missing. The sample has about 7,300 clones, approximately 77% seen once; the top ten hold around 50%. As for this clone: Antigen: not known.

The sequenced sample was peripheral blood, obtained from a patient treated with photon-based radiotherapy. This TCR derives from a man aged 25-45 years with gastric cancer.

CDR3 sequence: CASSPQAWGNEQFF. The CDR3 bases are TGCGCCAGCAGTCCCCAGGCCTGGGGAAATGAGCAGTTCTTC. The J gene is TRBJ2-1, the V gene TRBV4-3; D call uncertain. The CDR3 loop spans 14 amino acids. The V end was cut by 6 bases, the J end by 7 bases, with 16 bases between. In germline, CDR1 is LGHNA, CDR2 YSLEER.